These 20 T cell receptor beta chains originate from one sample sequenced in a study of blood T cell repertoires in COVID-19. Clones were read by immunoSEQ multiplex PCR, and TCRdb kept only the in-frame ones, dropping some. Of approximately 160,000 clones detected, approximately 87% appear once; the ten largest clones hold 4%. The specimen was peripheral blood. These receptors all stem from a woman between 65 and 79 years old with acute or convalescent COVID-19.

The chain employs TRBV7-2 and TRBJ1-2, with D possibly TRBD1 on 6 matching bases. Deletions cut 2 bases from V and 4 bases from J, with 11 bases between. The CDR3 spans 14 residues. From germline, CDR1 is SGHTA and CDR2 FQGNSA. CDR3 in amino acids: CASSLRQGRYGYTF. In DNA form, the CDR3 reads TGTGCCAGCAGCTTAAGGCAGGGGCGCTATGGCTACACCTTC. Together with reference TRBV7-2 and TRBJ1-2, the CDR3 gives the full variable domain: GAGVSQSPSNKVTEKGKDVELRCDPISGHTALYWYRQSLGQGLEFLIYFQGNSAPDKSGLPSDRFSAERTGGSVSTLTIQRTQQEDSAVYLCASSLRQGRYGYTFGSGTRLTVV.

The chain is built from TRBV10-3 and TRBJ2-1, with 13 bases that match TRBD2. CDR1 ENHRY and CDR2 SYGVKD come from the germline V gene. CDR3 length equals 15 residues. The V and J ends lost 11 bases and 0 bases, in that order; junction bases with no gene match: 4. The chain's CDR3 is CASRTSGSSYNEQFF. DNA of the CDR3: TGTGCCTCGAGGACTAGCGGGAGCTCCTACAATGAGCAGTTCTTC.

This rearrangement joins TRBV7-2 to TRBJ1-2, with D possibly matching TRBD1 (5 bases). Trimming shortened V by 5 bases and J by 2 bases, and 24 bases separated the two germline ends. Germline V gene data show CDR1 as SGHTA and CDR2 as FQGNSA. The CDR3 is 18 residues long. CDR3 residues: CASSPAWGGFDGNYGYTF. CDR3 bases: TGTGCCAGCAGCCCCGCATGGGGGGGGTTTGACGGCAACTATGGCTACACCTTC.

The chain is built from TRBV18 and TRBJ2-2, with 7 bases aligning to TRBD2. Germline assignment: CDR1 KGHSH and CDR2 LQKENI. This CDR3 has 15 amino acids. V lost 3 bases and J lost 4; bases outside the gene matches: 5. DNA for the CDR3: TGTGCCAGCTCACCTCCGGGAGGAAGCACCGGGGAGCTGTTTTTT. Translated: CASSPPGGSTGELFF.

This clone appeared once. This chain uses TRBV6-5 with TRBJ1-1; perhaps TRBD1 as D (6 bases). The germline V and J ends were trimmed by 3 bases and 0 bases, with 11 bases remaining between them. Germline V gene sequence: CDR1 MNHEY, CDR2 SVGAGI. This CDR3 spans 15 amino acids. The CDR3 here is CASSYDQGLNTEAFF. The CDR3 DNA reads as TGTGCCAGCAGTTATGATCAGGGGTTGAACACTGAAGCTTTCTTT.

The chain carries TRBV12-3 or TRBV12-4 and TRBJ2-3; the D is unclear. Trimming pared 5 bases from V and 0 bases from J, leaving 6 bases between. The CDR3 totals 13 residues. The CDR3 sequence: CASSQHSTDTQYF. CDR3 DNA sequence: TGTGCCAGCAGTCAACATAGCACAGATACGCAGTATTTT.

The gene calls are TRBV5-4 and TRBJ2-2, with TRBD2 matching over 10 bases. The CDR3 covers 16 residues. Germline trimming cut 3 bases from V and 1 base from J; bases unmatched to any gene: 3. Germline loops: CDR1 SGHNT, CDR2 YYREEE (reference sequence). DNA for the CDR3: TGTGCCAGCAGCTCCCCTAGCGGGGGGAACACCGGGGAGCTGTTTTTT. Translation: CASSSPSGGNTGELFF.

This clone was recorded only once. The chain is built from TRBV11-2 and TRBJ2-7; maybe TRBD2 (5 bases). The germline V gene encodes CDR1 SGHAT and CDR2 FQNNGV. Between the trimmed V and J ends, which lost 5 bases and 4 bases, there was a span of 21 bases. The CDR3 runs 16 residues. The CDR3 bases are TGTGCCAGCAGCCCGGCGGCTAGCAGAGTTCAGTACGAGCAGTACTTC. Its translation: CASSPAASRVQYEQYF.

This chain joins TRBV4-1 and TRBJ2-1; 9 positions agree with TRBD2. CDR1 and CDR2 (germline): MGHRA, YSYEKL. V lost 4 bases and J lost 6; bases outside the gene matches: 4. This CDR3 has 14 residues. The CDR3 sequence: CASSRGLARNEQFF. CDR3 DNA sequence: TGCGCCAGCAGCCGCGGACTAGCGCGCAATGAGCAGTTCTTC.

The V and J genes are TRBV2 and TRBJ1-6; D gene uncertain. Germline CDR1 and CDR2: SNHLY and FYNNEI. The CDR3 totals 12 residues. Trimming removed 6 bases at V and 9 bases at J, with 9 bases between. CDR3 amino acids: CASRTGSSPLHF. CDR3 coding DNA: TGTGCCAGCAGAACCGGGAGTTCACCCCTCCACTTT.

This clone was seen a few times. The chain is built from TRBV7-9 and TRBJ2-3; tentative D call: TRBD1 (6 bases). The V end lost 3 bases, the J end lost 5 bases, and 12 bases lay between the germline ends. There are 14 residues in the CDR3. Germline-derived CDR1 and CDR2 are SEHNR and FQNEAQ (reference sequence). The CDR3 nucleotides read TGTGCCAGCAGCTTGAGCACAGGGAGAGATACGCAGTATTTT. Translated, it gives CASSLSTGRDTQYF.

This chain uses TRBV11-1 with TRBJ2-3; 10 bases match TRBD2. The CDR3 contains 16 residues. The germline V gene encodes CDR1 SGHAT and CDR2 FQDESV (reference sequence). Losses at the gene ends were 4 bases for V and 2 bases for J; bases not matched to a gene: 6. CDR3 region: CASSSPLAGVTDTQYF. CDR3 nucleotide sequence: TGTGCCAGCAGCTCGCCCCTAGCGGGAGTCACAGATACGCAGTATTTT.

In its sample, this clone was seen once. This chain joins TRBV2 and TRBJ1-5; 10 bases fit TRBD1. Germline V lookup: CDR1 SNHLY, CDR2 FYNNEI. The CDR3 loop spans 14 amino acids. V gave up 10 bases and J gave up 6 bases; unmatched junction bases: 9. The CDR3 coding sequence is TGTGCCACAACCCAGACAGGGGGCGTTCAGCCCCAGCATTTT. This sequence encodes CATTQTGGVQPQHF.

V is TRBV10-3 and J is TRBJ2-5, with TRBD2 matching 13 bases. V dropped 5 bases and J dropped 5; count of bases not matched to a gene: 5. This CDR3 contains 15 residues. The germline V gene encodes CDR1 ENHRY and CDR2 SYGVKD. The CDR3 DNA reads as TGTGCCATCAGTCCCGGGACTAGCGGGACTGAGACCCAGTACTTC. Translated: CAISPGTSGTETQYF.

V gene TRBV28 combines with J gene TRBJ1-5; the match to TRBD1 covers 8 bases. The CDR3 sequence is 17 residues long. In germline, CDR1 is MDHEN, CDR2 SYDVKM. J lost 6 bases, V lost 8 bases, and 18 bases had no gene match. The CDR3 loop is CASCNYRSQGAGQPQHF. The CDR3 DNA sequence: TGTGCCAGCTGTAATTATAGGTCTCAGGGGGCCGGTCAGCCCCAGCATTTT.

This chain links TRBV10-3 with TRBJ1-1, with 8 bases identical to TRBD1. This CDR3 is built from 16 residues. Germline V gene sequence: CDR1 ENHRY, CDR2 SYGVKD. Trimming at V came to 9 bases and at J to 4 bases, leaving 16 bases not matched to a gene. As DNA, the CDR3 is TGTGCCATAGGCAGGGGGCGAAGTGGGAGGATCACTGAAGCTTTCTTT. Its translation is CAIGRGRSGRITEAFF.

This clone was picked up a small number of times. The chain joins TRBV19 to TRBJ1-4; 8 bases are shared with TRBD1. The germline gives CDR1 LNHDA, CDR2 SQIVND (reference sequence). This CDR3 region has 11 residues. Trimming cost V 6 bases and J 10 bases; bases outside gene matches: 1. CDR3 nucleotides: TGTGCCAGTAGGACAGGGGTAAAACTGTTTTTT. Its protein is CASRTGVKLFF.

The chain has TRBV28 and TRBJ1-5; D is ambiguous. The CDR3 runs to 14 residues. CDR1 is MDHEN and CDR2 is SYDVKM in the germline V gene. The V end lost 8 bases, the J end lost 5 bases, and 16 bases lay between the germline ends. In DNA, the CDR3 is TGTGCCAGCGAAAAGGGAGGTCGCGATCAGCCCCAGCATTTT. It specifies CASEKGGRDQPQHF.

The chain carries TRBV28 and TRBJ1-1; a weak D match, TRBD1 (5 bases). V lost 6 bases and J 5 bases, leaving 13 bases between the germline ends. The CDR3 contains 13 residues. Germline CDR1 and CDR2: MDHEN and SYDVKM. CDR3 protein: CASRSGGWTEAFF. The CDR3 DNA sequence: TGTGCCAGCAGGTCCGGGGGGTGGACTGAAGCTTTCTTT.

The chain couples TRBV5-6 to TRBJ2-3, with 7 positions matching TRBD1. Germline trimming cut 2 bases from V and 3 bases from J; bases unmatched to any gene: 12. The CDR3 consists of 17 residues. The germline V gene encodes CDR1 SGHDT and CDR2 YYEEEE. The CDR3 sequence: CASSFVLGTGETDTQYF. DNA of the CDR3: TGTGCCAGCAGCTTCGTATTGGGAACAGGGGAGACAGATACGCAGTATTTT.